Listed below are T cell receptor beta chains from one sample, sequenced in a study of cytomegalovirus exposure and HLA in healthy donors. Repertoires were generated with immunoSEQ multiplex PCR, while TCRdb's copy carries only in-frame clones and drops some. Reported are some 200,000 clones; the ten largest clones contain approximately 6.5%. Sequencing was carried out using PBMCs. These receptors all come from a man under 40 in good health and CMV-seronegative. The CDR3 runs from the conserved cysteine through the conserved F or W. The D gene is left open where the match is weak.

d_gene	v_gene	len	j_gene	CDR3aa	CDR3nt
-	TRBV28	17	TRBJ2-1	CASSLRGALPRYNEQFF	TGTGCCAGCAGTCTCCGGGGGGCCCTACCCCGATACAATGAGCAGTTCTTC
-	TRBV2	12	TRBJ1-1	CASSEIPGGAFF	TGTGCCAGCAGTGAAATCCCCGGGGGAGCTTTCTTT
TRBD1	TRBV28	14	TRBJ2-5	CASTDRGWQKTQYF	TGTGCCAGTACAGACAGGGGATGGCAAAAGACCCAGTACTTC
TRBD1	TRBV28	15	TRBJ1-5	CASSLTGQVNQPQHF	TGTGCCAGCAGTTTAACGGGACAGGTCAATCAGCCCCAGCATTTT
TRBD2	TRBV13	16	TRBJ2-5	CASNLGSGAGGETQYF	TGTGCCAGCAACTTGGGGTCTGGCGCCGGGGGGGAGACCCAGTACTTC
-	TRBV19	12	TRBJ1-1	CASSVRDTEAFF	TGTGCCAGTAGTGTTCGAGACACTGAAGCTTTCTTT
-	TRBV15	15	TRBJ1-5	CATSRDRTANQPQHF	TGTGCCACCAGCAGAGATCGAACAGCAAATCAGCCCCAGCATTTT
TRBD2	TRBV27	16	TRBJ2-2	CASSFIGGSGTGELFF	TGTGCCAGCAGTTTTATCGGGGGGTCGGGCACCGGGGAGCTGTTTTTT
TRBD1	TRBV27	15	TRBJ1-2	CASSLLTGGLSGYTF	TGTGCCAGCAGTTTATTGACAGGGGGCTTATCTGGCTACACCTTC
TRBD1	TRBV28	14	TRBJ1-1	CASPRTGENTEAFF	TGTGCCAGCCCCCGGACAGGGGAGAACACTGAAGCTTTCTTT
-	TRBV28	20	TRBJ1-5	CASSLLMAPSGGSSNQPQHF	TGTGCCAGCAGTTTGCTGATGGCCCCCTCTGGGGGGAGCAGCAATCAGCCCCAGCATTTT
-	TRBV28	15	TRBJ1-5	CASSYYRVNGQPQHF	TGTGCCAGCAGTTACTACAGGGTAAACGGTCAGCCCCAGCATTTT
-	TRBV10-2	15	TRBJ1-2	CASSEFGGDVYGYTF	TGCGCCAGCAGTGAGTTTGGAGGGGACGTCTACGGCTACACCTTC
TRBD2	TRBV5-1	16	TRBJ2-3	CASSLGTSGSTDTQYF	TGCGCCAGCAGCCTGGGGACTAGCGGAAGCACAGATACGCAGTATTTT
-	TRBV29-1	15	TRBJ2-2	CSVESGGVGTGELFF	TGCAGCGTTGAATCTGGGGGCGTAGGTACCGGGGAGCTGTTTTTT
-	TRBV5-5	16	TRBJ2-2	CASSLRGGGSTGELFF	TGTGCCAGCAGCTTGAGGGGGGGCGGCAGCACCGGGGAGCTGTTTTTT
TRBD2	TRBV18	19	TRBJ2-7	CASSPRTGLAGPSGNEQYF	TGTGCCAGCTCACCACGGACTGGACTAGCGGGTCCATCGGGGAACGAGCAGTACTTC
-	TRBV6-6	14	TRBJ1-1	CASSYSLPSTEAFF	TGTGCCAGCAGTTACTCCTTACCGAGCACTGAAGCTTTCTTT
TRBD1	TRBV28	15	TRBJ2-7	CASSLPGQGKYEQYF	TGTGCCAGCAGCCTACCGGGACAGGGGAAATACGAGCAGTACTTC
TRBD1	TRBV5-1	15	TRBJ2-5	CASWPGGRPQETQYF	TGCGCCAGCTGGCCAGGGGGCCGTCCCCAAGAGACCCAGTACTTC
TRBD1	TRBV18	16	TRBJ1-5	CASSPVTGQGGGPQHF	TGTGCCAGCTCACCAGTAACGGGACAGGGCGGCGGGCCCCAGCATTTT
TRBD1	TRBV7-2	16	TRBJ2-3	CASSLAPGGGTDTQYF	TGTGCCAGCAGCTTAGCCCCAGGGGGAGGCACAGATACGCAGTATTTT
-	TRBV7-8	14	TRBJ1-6	CASSLAMRDSPLHF	TGTGCCAGCAGCTTAGCGATGCGGGATTCACCCCTCCACTTT
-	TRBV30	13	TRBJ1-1	CAWRKQGWTEAFF	TGTGCCTGGAGAAAACAGGGCTGGACTGAAGCTTTCTTT
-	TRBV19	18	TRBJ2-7	CASSRTGGKGLAVYEQYF	TGTGCCAGTAGTCGGACAGGGGGCAAGGGACTAGCGGTCTACGAGCAGTACTTC
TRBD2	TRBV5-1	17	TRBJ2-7	CASSLRRLAGDPYEQYF	TGCGCCAGCAGCCTCCGGCGGCTAGCGGGAGACCCCTACGAGCAGTACTTC
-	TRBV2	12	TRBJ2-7	CAILTASYEQYF	TGTGCTATCCTGACAGCCTCCTACGAGCAGTACTTC
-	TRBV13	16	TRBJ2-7	CASTPLSDRDFYEQYF	TGTGCCAGCACCCCGTTGTCGGACAGAGATTTCTACGAGCAGTACTTC
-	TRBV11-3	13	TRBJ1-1	CASNKQENTEAFF	TGTGCCAGCAACAAACAGGAGAACACTGAAGCTTTCTTT
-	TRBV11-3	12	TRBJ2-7	CASSGGPYEQYF	TGTGCCAGCAGCGGCGGCCCCTACGAGCAGTACTTC
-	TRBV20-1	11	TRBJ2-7	CSVDATYEQYF	TGCAGTGTAGATGCTACCTACGAGCAGTACTTC
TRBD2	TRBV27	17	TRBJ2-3	CASSDQTSVPSTDTQYF	TGTGCCAGCAGTGACCAGACTAGCGTCCCTAGCACAGATACGCAGTATTTT
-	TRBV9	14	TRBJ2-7	CASSVVPGSYEQYF	TGTGCCAGCAGCGTAGTTCCAGGCTCCTACGAGCAGTACTTC
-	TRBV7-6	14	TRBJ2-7	CASTPGGTGSEQYF	TGTGCCAGCACCCCGGGGGGGACAGGGAGCGAGCAGTACTTC
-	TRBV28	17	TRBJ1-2	CAIMGGGAQEHLYGYTF	TGTGCCATCATGGGAGGAGGGGCCCAAGAACATCTCTATGGCTACACCTTC
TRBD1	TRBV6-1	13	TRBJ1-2	CASSSGQGDGYTF	TGTGCCAGCAGCTCTGGACAGGGCGATGGCTACACCTTC
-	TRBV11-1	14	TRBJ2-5	CASSFQSGQETQYF	TGTGCCAGCAGCTTTCAGAGCGGACAAGAGACCCAGTACTTC